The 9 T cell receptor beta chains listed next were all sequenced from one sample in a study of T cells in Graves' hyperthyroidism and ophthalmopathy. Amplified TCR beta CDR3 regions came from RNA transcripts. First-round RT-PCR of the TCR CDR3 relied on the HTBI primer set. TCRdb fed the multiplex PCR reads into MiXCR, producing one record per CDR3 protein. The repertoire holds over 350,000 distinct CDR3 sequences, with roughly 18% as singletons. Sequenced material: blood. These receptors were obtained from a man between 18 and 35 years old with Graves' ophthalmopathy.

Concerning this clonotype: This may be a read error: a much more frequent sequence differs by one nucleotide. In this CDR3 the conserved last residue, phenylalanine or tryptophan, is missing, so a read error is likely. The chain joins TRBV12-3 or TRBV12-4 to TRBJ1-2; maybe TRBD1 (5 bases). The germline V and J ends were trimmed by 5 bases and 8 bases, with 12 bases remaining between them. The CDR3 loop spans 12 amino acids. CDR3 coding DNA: TGTGCCAGCAGTCCGACGACAGACGGCTACACCATC. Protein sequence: CASSPTTDGYTI.

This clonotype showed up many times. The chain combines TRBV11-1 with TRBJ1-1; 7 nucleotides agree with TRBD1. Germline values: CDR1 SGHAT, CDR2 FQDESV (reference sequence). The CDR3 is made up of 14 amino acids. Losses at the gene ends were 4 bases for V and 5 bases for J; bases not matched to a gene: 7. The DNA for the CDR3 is TGTGCCAGCAGCTACCGGACAGGAAATACTGAAGCTTTCTTT. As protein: CASSYRTGNTEAFF.

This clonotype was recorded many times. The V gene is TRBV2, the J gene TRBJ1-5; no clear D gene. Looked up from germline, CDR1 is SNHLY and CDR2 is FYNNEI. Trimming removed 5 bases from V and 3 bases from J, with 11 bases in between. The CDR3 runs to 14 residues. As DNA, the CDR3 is TGTGCCAGCAGTAACGACCGACTCAATCAGCCCCAGCATTTT. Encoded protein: CASSNDRLNQPQHF. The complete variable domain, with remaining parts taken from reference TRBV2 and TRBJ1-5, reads EPEVTQTPSHQVTQMGQEVILRCVPISNHLYFYWYRQILGQKVEFLVSFYNNEISEKSEIFDDQFSVERPDGSNFTLKIRSTKLEDSAMYFCASSNDRLNQPQHFGDGTRLSIL.

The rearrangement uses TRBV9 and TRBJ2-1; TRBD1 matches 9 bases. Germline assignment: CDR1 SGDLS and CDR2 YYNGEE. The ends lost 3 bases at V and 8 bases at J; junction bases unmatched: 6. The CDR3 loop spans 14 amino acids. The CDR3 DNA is TGTGCCAGCAGCGGGGGGGACAGGGTCGATGAGCAGTTCTTC. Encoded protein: CASSGGDRVDEQFF.

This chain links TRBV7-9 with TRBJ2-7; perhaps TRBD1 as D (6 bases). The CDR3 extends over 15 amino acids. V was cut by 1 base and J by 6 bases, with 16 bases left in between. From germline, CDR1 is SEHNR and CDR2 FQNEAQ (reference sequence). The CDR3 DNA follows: TGTGCCAGCAGCTTAGGGGGACACCCTGTAGGCGAGCAGTACTTC. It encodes CASSLGGHPVGEQYF.

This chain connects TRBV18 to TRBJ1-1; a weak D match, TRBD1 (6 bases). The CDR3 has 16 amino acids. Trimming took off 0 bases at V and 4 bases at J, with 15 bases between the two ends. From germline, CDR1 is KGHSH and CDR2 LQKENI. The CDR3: CASSPPPAGVGTEAFF. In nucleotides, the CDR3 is TGTGCCAGCTCACCACCGCCGGCAGGGGTAGGCACTGAAGCTTTCTTT. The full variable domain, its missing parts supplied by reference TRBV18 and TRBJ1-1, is NAGVMQNPRHLVRRRGQEARLRCSPMKGHSHVYWYRQLPEEGLKFMVYLQKENIIDESGMPKERFSAEFPKEGPSILRIQQVVRGDSAAYFCASSPPPAGVGTEAFFGQGTRLTVV.

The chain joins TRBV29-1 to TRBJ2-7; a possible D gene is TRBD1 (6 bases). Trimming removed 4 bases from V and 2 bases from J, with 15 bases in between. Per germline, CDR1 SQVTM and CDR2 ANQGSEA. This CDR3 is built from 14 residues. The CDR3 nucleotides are TGCAGCGTTGGGCCCCAGGGACATCCCTACGAGCAGTACTTC. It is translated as CSVGPQGHPYEQYF.

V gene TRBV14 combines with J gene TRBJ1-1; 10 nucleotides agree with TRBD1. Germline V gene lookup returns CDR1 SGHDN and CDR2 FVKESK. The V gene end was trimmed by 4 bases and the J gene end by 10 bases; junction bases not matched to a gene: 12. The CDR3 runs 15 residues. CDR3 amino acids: CASSRIDWGTGVAFF. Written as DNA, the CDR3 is TGTGCCAGCAGCCGAATCGACTGGGGGACAGGGGTAGCTTTCTTT. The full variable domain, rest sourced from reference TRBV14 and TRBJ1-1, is EAGVTQFPSHSVIEKGQTVTLRCDPISGHDNLYWYRRVMGKEIKFLLHFVKESKQDESGMPNNRFLAERTGGTYSTLKVQPAELEDSGVYFCASSRIDWGTGVAFFGQGTRLTVV.

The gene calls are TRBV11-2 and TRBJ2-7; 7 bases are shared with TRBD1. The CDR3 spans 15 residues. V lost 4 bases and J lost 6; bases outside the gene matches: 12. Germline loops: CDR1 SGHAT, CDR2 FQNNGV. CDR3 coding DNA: TGTGCCAGCAGCTACACACACAGGGGATTAGGCGAGCAGTACTTC. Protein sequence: CASSYTHRGLGEQYF.